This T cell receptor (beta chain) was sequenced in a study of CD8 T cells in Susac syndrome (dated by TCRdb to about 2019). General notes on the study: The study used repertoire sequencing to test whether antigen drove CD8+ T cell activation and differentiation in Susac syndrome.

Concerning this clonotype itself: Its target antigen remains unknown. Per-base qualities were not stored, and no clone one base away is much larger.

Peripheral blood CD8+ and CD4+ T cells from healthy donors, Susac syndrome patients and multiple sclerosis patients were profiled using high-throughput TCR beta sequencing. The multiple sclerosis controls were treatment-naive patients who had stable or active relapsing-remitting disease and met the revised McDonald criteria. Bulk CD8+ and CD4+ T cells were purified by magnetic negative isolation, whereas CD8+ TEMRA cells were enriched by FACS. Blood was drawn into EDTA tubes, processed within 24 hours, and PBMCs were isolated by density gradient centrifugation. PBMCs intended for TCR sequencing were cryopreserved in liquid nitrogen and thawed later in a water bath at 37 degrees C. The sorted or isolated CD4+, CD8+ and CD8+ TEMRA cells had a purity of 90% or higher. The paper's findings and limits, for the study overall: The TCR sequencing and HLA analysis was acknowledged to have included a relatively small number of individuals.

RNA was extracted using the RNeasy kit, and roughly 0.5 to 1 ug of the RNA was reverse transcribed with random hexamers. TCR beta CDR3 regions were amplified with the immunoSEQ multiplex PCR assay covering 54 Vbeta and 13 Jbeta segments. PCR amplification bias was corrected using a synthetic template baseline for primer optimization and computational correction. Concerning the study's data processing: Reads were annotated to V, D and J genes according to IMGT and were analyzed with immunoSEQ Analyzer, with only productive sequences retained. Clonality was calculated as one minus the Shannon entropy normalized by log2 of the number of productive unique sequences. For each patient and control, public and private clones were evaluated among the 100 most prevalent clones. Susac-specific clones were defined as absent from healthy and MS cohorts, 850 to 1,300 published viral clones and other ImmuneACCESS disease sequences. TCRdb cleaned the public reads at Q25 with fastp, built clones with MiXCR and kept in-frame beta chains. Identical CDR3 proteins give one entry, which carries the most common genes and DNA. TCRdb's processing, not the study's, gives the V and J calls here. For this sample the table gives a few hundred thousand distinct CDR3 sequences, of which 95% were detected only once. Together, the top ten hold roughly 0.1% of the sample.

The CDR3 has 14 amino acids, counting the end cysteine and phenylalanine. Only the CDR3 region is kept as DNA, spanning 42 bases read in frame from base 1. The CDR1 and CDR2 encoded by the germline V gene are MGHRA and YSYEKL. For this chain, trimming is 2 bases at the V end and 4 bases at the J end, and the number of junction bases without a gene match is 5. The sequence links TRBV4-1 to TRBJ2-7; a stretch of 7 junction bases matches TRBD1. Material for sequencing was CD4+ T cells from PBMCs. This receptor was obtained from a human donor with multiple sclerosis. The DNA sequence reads TGCGCCAGCAGCCAACGTGGGACAGAATACGAGCAGTACTTC. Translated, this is CASSQRGTEYEQYF.